The T cell receptor (beta chain) described here comes from a study of T cells in Graves' hyperthyroidism and ophthalmopathy. The TCR beta CDR3 regions underwent amplification using RNA transcripts as the source. Carried out on the TCR CDR3, a first-round RT-PCR used the HTBI primer set. A single record per CDR3 protein comes from TCRdb applying MiXCR to the multiplex PCR reads. This table has fewer than 800,000 distinct CDR3 sequences, around 15% appearing once. CDR1 LNHDA and CDR2 SQIVND come from the germline V gene (reference sequence). Trimming cost V 2 bases and J 5 bases, with 14 bases left between them. The CDR3 consists of 15 residues. Regarding the study as a whole: Through a model of 13 V-J features, ophthalmopathy was separated from stable hyperthyroidism.

On the basis of clinical symptoms, serum thyroxine and TRAb, thyroid ultrasound and orbital computed tomography, diagnoses were made. PBMCs came from about 10 ml fresh peripheral blood. Note on this clonotype: Its antigen is not known.

This receptor was taken from a man younger than 30 with Graves' hyperthyroidism. The source material was blood. V gene TRBV19 combines with J gene TRBJ2-3; D gene unclear. The CDR3 spells CASSIYRQAVDTQYF. The CDR3, as DNA: TGTGCCAGTAGTATATACCGTCAAGCCGTAGATACGCAGTATTTT. The variable domain in full, completed from reference TRBV19 and TRBJ2-3, reads DGGITQSPKYLFRKEGQNVTLSCEQNLNHDAMYWYRQDPGQGLRLIYYSQIVNDFQKGDIAEGYSVSREKKESFPLTVTSAQKNPTAFYLCASSIYRQAVDTQYFGPGTRLTVL.